This T cell receptor beta chain was sequenced for a study of blood T cell repertoires in COVID-19. Turning to the study itself: The United States, Italy and Spain were the sources of the acute and convalescent COVID-19 samples. T cells, B-cell-depleted T cells, or PBMCs provided the cDNA or gDNA that served as material.

As handled by the study authors: Reference gene primer amplification yielded estimated nucleated cell counts. Using immunoSEQ multiplex PCR, the repertoire was profiled, and TCRdb retains in-frame clones only, with some absent. V, J and clone size derive from that table, while D and trimming were established from the DNA sequence. The repertoire holds some 200,000 clones, with 80% to 90% as singletons. Trimming removed 4 bases from V and 6 bases from J; junction bases left unmatched: 23. The CDR3 is 19 amino acids. The germline gives CDR1 MGHRA, CDR2 YSYEKL. V and J are TRBV4-1 and TRBJ2-7; 8 nucleotides align to TRBD1. The TCR comes from a woman between 70 and 85 years old with COVID-19, enrolled during active disease. The specimen sequenced was peripheral blood. The CDR3 loop is CASSRTGGWDSKPGGEQYF. CDR3 nucleotide sequence: TGCGCCAGCAGCCGTACAGGGGGGTGGGACAGCAAGCCAGGAGGCGAGCAGTACTTC.